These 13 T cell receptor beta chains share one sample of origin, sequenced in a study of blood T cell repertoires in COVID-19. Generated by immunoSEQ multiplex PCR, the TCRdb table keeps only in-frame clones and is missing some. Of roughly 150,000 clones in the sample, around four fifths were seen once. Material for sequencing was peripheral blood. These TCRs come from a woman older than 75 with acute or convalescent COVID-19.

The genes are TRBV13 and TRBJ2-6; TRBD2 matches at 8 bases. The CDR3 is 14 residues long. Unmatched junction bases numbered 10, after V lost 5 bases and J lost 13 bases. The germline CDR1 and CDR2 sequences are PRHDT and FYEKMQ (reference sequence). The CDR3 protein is CASSPRRGASVLTF. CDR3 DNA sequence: TGTGCCAGCAGCCCCCGGCGGGGGGCGAGTGTCCTGACTTTC. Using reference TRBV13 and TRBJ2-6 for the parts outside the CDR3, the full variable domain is AAGVIQSPRHLIKEKRETATLKCYPIPRHDTVYWYQQGPGQDPQFLISFYEKMQSDKGSIPDRFSAQQFSDYHSELNMSSLELGDSALYFCASSPRRGASVLTFGAGSRLTVL.

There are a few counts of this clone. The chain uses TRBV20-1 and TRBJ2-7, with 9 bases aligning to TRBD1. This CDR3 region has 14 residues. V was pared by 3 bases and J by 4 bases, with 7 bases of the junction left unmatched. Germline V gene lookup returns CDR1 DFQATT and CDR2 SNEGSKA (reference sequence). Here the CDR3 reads CSASAGTGIYEQYF. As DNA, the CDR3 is TGCAGTGCTAGTGCCGGGACAGGGATTTACGAGCAGTACTTC.

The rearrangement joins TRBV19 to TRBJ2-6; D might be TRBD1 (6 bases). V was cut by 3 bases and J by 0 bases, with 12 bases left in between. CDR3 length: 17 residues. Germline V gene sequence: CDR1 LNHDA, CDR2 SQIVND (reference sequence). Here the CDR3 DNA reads TGTGCCAGTAGTATGTTGGGACAACCCTCTGGGGCCAACGTCCTGACTTTC. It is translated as CASSMLGQPSGANVLTF.

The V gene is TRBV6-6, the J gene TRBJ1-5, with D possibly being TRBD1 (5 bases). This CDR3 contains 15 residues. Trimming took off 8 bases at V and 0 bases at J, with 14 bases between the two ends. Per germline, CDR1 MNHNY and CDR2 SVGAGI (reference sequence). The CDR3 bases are TGTGCCAGCCGGGGGGGTTATAGTAGCAATCAGCCCCAGCATTTT. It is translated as CASRGGYSSNQPQHF.

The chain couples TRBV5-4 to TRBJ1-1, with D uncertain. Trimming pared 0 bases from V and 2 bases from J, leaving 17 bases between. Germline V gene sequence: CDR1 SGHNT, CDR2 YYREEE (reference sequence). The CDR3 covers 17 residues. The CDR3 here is CASSLGFRRRVNTEAFF. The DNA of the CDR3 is TGTGCCAGCAGCTTGGGTTTTAGGCGGAGGGTAAACACTGAAGCTTTCTTT.

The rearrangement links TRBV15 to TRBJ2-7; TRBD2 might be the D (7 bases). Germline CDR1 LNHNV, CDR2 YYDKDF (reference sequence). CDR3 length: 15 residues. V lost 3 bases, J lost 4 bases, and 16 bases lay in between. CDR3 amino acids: CATSSPGGAQYEQYF. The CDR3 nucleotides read TGTGCCACCAGCAGCCCTGGGGGGGCTCAATACGAGCAGTACTTC.

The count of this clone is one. CDR3 DNA sequence: TGTGCCAGCAGTTTATCTACCCGGCTCGTGGACAGGGGGCAACTCTATGGCTACACCTTC. It is translated as CASSLSTRLVDRGQLYGYTF. The gene calls are TRBV27 and TRBJ1-2, with 11 positions matching TRBD1. Germline assignment: CDR1 MNHEY and CDR2 SMNVEV (reference sequence). This CDR3 is 20 amino acids long. V was pared by 0 bases and J by 4 bases, with 16 bases of the junction left unmatched.

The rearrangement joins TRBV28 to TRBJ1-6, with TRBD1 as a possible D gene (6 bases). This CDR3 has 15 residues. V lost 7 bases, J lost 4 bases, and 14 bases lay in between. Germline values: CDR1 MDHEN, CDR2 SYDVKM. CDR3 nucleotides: TGTGCCAGCATCGCGAGGGGGACATATAATTCACCCCTCCACTTT. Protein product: CASIARGTYNSPLHF.

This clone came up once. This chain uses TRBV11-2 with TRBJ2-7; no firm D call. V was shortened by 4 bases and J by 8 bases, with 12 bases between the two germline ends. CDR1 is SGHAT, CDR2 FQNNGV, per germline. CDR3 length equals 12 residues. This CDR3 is CASSYHAIKQYF. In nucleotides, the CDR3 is TGTGCCAGCAGCTACCATGCTATTAAGCAGTACTTC.

CDR3 nucleotides: TGTGCCAGCAGCCAATCTAGCGGGGGGGAACAAGAGACCCAGTACTTC. The encoded protein is CASSQSSGGEQETQYF. The gene calls are TRBV3-1 (or the pseudogene TRBV3-2) and TRBJ2-5; 12 positions agree with TRBD2. V lost 2 bases and J lost 2; bases outside the gene matches: 3. The CDR3 spans 16 residues. Germline V CDR1 and CDR2: LGHDT, YNNKEL (reference sequence).

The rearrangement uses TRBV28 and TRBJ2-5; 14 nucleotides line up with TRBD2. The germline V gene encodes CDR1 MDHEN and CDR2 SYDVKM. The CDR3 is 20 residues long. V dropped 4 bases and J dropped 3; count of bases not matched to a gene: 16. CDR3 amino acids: CASSSPFWTSGRQQEETQYF. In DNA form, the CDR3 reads TGTGCCAGCAGTTCCCCCTTCTGGACTAGCGGGAGGCAACAAGAAGAGACCCAGTACTTC.

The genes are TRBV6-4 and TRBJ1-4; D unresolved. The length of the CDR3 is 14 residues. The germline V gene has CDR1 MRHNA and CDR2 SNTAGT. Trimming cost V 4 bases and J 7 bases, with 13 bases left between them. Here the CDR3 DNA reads TGTGCCAGCAGTGTCGGGGAAAGGGTTGAAAAACTGTTTTTT. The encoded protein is CASSVGERVEKLFF.

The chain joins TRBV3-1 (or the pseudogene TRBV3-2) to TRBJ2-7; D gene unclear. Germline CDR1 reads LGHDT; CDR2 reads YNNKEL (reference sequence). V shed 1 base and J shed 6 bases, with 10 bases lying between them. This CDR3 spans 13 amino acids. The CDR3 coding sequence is TGTGCCAGCAGCCAAGCCGTAGAAGTCGAGCAGTACTTC. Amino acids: CASSQAVEVEQYF.